These 8 T cell receptor beta chains originate from one sample sequenced in a study of vaccination effects on CD4 cells after COVID-19. Peptide-pool stimulation followed by sequencing identified expanded antigen-specific CD4+ clonotypes in the ViraFEST assay. Once cultured for approximately 10 days, the cells underwent separation to obtain CD4+ T cells. Of the BNT162b2 and mRNA-1273 vaccines, participants received two doses of one or the other. Using immunoSEQ multiplex PCR, the repertoire was profiled, and TCRdb retains in-frame clones only, with some absent. The sample yields more than 20,000 clones, less than 85% seen once. Their target antigens are unknown. This specimen was CD4+ T cells from PBMCs cultured with HCoV-229E spike peptides, taken after COVID-19 vaccination. The receptors were sampled from a human donor who received a COVID-19 vaccine.

The chain uses TRBV19 and TRBJ1-5, with TRBD1 matching 10 bases. V lost 6 bases, J lost 1 base, and 3 bases stayed unmatched. The CDR3 loop spans 15 amino acids. Germline CDR1 and CDR2: LNHDA and SQIVND (reference sequence). Here the CDR3 reads CASSQDRGSNQPQHF. CDR3 in DNA: TGTGCCAGTAGCCAGGACAGGGGGAGCAATCAGCCCCAGCATTTT.

The chain employs TRBV19 and TRBJ2-5, with TRBD1 identical over 9 bases. This CDR3 is 15 amino acids long. V trimming: 5 bases; J trimming: 5 bases; junction bases outside the gene matches: 9. The germline V gene encodes CDR1 LNHDA and CDR2 SQIVND (reference sequence). CDR3 residues: CASSFHRGLGETQYF. The CDR3 DNA follows: TGTGCCAGTAGTTTCCACAGGGGGCTCGGGGAGACCCAGTACTTC.

CDR3 sequence (DNA): TGTGCCAGCAGCTTGGATAGCGGGTACGAGCAGTACTTC. Encoded protein: CASSLDSGYEQYF. The chain joins TRBV5-5 to TRBJ2-7, with 7 bases identical to TRBD2. V shed 0 bases and J 4 bases; nucleotides not matched to a gene: 1. Looked up from germline, CDR1 is SGHKS and CDR2 is YYEKEE (reference sequence). The CDR3 runs to 13 residues. The complete variable domain, with remaining parts taken from reference TRBV5-5 and TRBJ2-7, reads DAGVTQSPTHLIKTRGQQVTLRCSPISGHKSVSWYQQVLGQGPQFIFQYYEKEERGRGNFPDRFSARQFPNYSSELNVNALLLGDSALYLCASSLDSGYEQYFGPGTRLTVT.

The chain is built from TRBV15 and TRBJ1-2, with 9 bases lining up with TRBD1. The CDR3 contains 17 residues. CDR1 LNHNV and CDR2 YYDKDF come from the germline V gene (reference sequence). The V segment lost 0 bases and the J segment 3 bases; nucleotides outside the gene matches: 8. CDR3 bases: TGTGCCACCAGCAGAGATTTGGCACAGGGGGCAGACTATGGCTACACCTTC. Its protein product is CATSRDLAQGADYGYTF.

The chain carries TRBV6-5 and TRBJ1-2; unclear D gene. CDR1 is MNHEY and CDR2 is SVGAGI in the germline V gene. The V gene lost 2 bases and the J gene lost 4 bases, with 17 bases spanning the gap. This CDR3 region has 16 residues. The CDR3 loop is CASSYGRADLGYGYTF. DNA of the CDR3: TGTGCCAGCAGTTACGGCCGAGCGGACTTGGGCTATGGCTACACCTTC.

The chain couples TRBV5-1 to TRBJ1-6; unclear D gene. The ends were cut back, 6 bases at V and 7 bases at J, with 8 bases in the middle. The CDR3 runs 12 residues. CDR1 is SGHRS and CDR2 is YFSETQ in the germline V gene. The CDR3 loop reads CASKEENSPLHF. CDR3 bases: TGCGCCAGCAAGGAGGAAAATTCACCCCTCCACTTT.

The chain joins TRBV11-3 to TRBJ2-3, with TRBD1 as a possible D gene (6 bases). Deletions cut 1 base from V and 2 bases from J, with 13 bases between. The CDR3 length is 16 residues. Germline CDR1 SGHNT, CDR2 YENEEA. The CDR3 is CASSLGGQTTTDTQYF. CDR3 nucleotide sequence: TGTGCCAGCAGCTTAGGAGGACAGACCACCACAGATACGCAGTATTTT.

The gene calls are TRBV3-1 (or the pseudogene TRBV3-2) and TRBJ1-1; D is possibly TRBD1 (6 bases). V gave up 4 bases and J gave up 4 bases, with 13 bases separating them. This CDR3 has 14 amino acids. CDR1 LGHDT and CDR2 YNNKEL come from the germline V gene (reference sequence). CDR3 DNA sequence: TGTGCCAGCAGCCGTCAGGACAGTCTCACTGAAGCTTTCTTT. Protein sequence: CASSRQDSLTEAFF.